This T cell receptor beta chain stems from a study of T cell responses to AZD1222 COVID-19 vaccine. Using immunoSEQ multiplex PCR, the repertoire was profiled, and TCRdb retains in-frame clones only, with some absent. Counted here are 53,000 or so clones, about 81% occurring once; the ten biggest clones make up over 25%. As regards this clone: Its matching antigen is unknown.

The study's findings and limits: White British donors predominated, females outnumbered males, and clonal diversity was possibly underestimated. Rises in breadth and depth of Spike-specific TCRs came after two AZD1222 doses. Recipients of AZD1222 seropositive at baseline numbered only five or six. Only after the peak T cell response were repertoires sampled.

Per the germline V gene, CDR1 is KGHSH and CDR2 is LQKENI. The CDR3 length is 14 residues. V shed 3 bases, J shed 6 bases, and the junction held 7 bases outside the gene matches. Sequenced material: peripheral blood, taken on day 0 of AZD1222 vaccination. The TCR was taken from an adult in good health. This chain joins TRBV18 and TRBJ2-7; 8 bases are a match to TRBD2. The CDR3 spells CASSPGTSFREQYF. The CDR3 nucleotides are TGTGCCAGCTCACCTGGGACTAGTTTTCGCGAGCAGTACTTC.